These 16 T cell receptor beta chains originate from one sample sequenced in a study of blood T cells in healthy people across ages. Primed by a sample-barcoded 5' primer and a J-beta primer mix, a second PCR proceeded for roughly 6 to 12 cycles. TCRdb redid the calling of the 5' RACE reads with MiXCR, one entry per CDR3 protein. The sample includes 1.5 million to 2 million distinct CDR3 sequences, 34% seen only once; the top ten take 10% to 12%. Sequencing used blood. These receptors came from a woman aged 30 to 39 in good health.

This clonotype was counted ten times or more. The gene calls are TRBV28 and TRBJ2-7; perhaps TRBD1 as D (6 bases). The CDR3 is made up of 13 amino acids. Germline V lookup: CDR1 MDHEN, CDR2 SYDVKM. Trimming removed 10 bases at V and 1 base at J, with 14 bases between. DNA for the CDR3: TGTGCCACCCAGAGTGGACAGTCCTACGAGCAGTACTTC. The encoded protein is CATQSGQSYEQYF.

V is TRBV2 and J is TRBJ2-7; 8 positions match TRBD1. The V segment lost 8 bases and the J segment 3 bases; nucleotides outside the gene matches: 6. The CDR3 runs 13 residues. Germline assignment: CDR1 SNHLY and CDR2 FYNNEI. CDR3 protein: CASGRDRYYEQYF. DNA for the CDR3: TGTGCCAGCGGTCGGGACAGGTACTACGAGCAGTACTTC.

The chain carries TRBV24-1 and TRBJ2-7, with TRBD2 matching over 8 bases. Germline CDR1 KGHDR, CDR2 SFDVKD. The CDR3 consists of 14 residues. The junction had 11 bases not matched to a gene; V was cut back by 7 bases and J by 7 bases. CDR3 in amino acids: CATSPLAEYNEQYF. In DNA, the CDR3 is TGTGCCACCAGCCCACTAGCGGAGTACAATGAGCAGTACTTC.

In this sample, this clonotype turned up many times. The chain links TRBV3-1 to TRBJ1-2; D possibly corresponds to TRBD1 (5 bases). Germline CDR1 and CDR2: LGHDT and YNNKEL (reference sequence). The CDR3 has 17 residues. Deletions cut 1 base from V and 4 bases from J, with 19 bases between. The CDR3 sequence: CASSQGRTGTRGYGYTF. The CDR3 region has the DNA TGTGCCAGCAGCCAAGGAAGAACAGGAACTAGGGGCTATGGCTACACCTTC. The entire variable domain, with the rest obtained from reference TRBV3-1 and TRBJ1-2, is as follows: DTAVSQTPKYLVTQMGNDKSIKCEQNLGHDTMYWYKQDSKKFLKIMFSYNNKELIINETVPNRFSPKSPDKAHLNLHINSLELGDSAVYFCASSQGRTGTRGYGYTFGSGTRLTVV.

V usage is TRBV9 and J usage is TRBJ2-5, with D perhaps matching TRBD1 (6 bases). V dropped 3 bases and J dropped 11 bases, with 20 bases sitting between them. The germline V gene has CDR1 SGDLS and CDR2 YYNGEE. This CDR3 has 14 amino acids. This CDR3 is CASSAWTRGGEQYF. CDR3 sequence (DNA): TGTGCCAGCAGCGCATGGACCAGAGGGGGTGAGCAGTACTTC.

V is TRBV3-1 and J is TRBJ2-3; D gene uncertain. The CDR3 contains 14 residues. Trimming cost V 3 bases and J 7 bases, with 14 bases left between them. Germline CDR1 LGHDT, CDR2 YNNKEL (reference sequence). CDR3 sequence: CASSQTRRANTQYF. In DNA, the CDR3 is TGTGCCAGCAGCCAGACCAGAAGGGCTAATACGCAGTATTTT.

Concerning this clonotype itself: A read error may be the cause here, since a much bigger clone is one base away. This rearrangement joins TRBV9 to TRBJ2-1; 9 bases line up with TRBD2. The germline V gene encodes CDR1 SGDLS and CDR2 YYNGEE. CDR3 length: 16 residues. The CDR3 region has the DNA TGTGACAGCAGCGTAGGTGCGGGAGGGCCCCTCAATGAGCAGTTCTTC. Protein product: CDSSVGAGGPLNEQFF.

This clonotype has just a few counts. The chain employs TRBV5-8 and TRBJ1-2; the D is unclear. The V end lost 1 base, the J end lost 3 bases, and 7 bases lay between the germline ends. Germline V lookup: CDR1 SGHTS, CDR2 YDEGEE. The CDR3 has 13 amino acids. Written as DNA, the CDR3 is TGTGCCAGCAGCTTGTGGGAGGACTATGGCTACACCTTC. Amino acids: CASSLWEDYGYTF.

This clonotype appeared a few times. CDR3 sequence (DNA): TGTGCCAGCAGCCCCTGGGATACCGGGGAGCTGTTTTTT. Translating gives CASSPWDTGELFF. This rearrangement joins TRBV7-3 to TRBJ2-2; D gene ambiguous. V was pared by 5 bases and J by 5 bases, with 9 bases between. Germline loops: CDR1 SGHTA, CDR2 FQGTGA. The length of the CDR3 is 13 residues. Complete variable domain (other parts from reference TRBV7-3 and TRBJ2-2): GAGVSQTPSNKVTEKGKYVELRCDPISGHTALYWYRQSLGQGPEFLIYFQGTGAADDSGLPNDRFFAVRPEGSVSTLKIQRTERGDSAVYLCASSPWDTGELFFGEGSRLTVL.

This clonotype appeared a few times. The chain carries TRBV19 and TRBJ2-2; TRBD2 agrees at 12 bases. Germline V gives CDR1 LNHDA, CDR2 SQIVND (reference sequence). CDR3 length: 16 residues. J lost 0 bases, V lost 6 bases, and 2 bases had no gene match. The CDR3 DNA reads TGTGCCAGTAGCCCTAGCGGGGGGGCGAACACCGGGGAGCTGTTTTTT. The encoded protein is CASSPSGGANTGELFF.

This clonotype was recorded a few times. The chain joins TRBV20-1 to TRBJ2-1, with 12 bases aligning to TRBD2. Germline V gene data show CDR1 as DFQATT and CDR2 as SNEGSKA (reference sequence). The V segment lost 5 bases and the J segment 7 bases; nucleotides outside the gene matches: 6. The CDR3 sequence is 14 residues long. The chain's CDR3 is CSAPGLAGRNEQFF. The CDR3, as DNA: TGCAGTGCTCCTGGACTAGCGGGGCGAAATGAGCAGTTCTTC.

The chain joins TRBV29-1 to TRBJ2-5, with TRBD1 identical over 11 bases. V lost 5 bases to trimming and J lost 4 bases; unmatched junction nucleotides: 9. This CDR3 has 15 residues. Germline CDR1 is SQVTM and CDR2 is ANQGSEA. This CDR3 is CSVRGQGAPRETQYF. The CDR3 nucleotides read TGCAGCGTTCGAGGACAGGGGGCGCCTAGAGAGACCCAGTACTTC.

The CDR3 DNA follows: TGCGCCAGCAGCCAAGGCTCCATGGGAGCCCTCGAGCAGTACTTC. This sequence encodes CASSQGSMGALEQYF. The chain joins TRBV5-1 to TRBJ2-7; the D gene is possibly TRBD2 (5 bases). The CDR3 extends over 15 amino acids. The ends were cut back, 4 bases at V and 6 bases at J, with 20 bases in the middle. Germline lookup yields CDR1 SGHRS and CDR2 YFSETQ.

This clonotype showed up just a few times. This chain connects TRBV6-1 to TRBJ1-5, with D perhaps matching TRBD1 (5 bases). V gave up 2 bases and J gave up 6 bases, with 8 bases separating them. From germline, CDR1 is MNHNS and CDR2 SASEGT. The CDR3 length is 13 residues. CDR3 sequence reads: CASSELGLQPQHF. The CDR3 DNA is TGTGCCAGCAGTGAATTGGGGCTTCAGCCCCAGCATTTT.

This clonotype has a handful of counts. The chain combines TRBV7-3 with TRBJ2-5; 8 bases agree with TRBD1. Trimming removed 6 bases from V and 6 bases from J; junction bases left unmatched: 9. Germline lookup yields CDR1 SGHTA and CDR2 FQGTGA. The CDR3 is 14 residues long. The CDR3 loop reads CASSPDRGGKTQYF. The CDR3, as DNA: TGTGCCAGCAGTCCCGACAGGGGTGGGAAGACCCAGTACTTC.

V gene TRBV30 combines with J gene TRBJ2-2; a possible D gene is TRBD1 (5 bases). Trimming stripped 1 base from V and 7 bases from J, with 7 bases between. Germline values: CDR1 GTSNPN, CDR2 SVGIG (reference sequence). The CDR3 has 12 amino acids. For the CDR3, the DNA is TGTGCCTGGAGTGAGGGGTACGGGGAGCTGTTTTTT. This codes for CAWSEGYGELFF.